The sequence of this T cell receptor beta chain was determined in a study of blood T cell repertoires in COVID-19. About the study: In each case, the material was cDNA or gDNA derived from T cells, B-cell-depleted T cells, or PBMCs.

Original data processing: Nucleated cell number was recorded as an estimate derived from reference gene primer amplification. The method was immunoSEQ multiplex PCR; TCRdb's version includes in-frame clones alone and lacks a portion of them. The DNA gave D and trimming, while V, J and clone size come from that table. The sample gives more than 250,000 clones, around 86% of which show up once; 1.5% to 2% is in the top ten. Germline trimming cut 6 bases from V and 0 bases from J; bases unmatched to any gene: 5. The CDR3 consists of 15 residues. Germline CDR1 MRHNA, CDR2 SNTAGT. The chain is built from TRBV6-4 and TRBJ2-1; 7 nucleotides align to TRBD1. Material: peripheral blood. This TCR was recovered from a woman aged 45-65 years with acute or convalescent COVID-19. The CDR3 DNA reads TGTGCCAGCAGCACGACAGGGAGCTCCTACAATGAGCAGTTCTTC. It yields the protein CASSTTGSSYNEQFF.